Detailed here is one TCR beta chain. Its antigen is unknown. Trimming removed 4 bases at V and 1 base at J, with 4 bases between. CDR1 is WNHNN and CDR2 is SYGVQD in the germline V gene (reference sequence). This CDR3 comprises 12 residues. The record originates from a study of shared clonotypes between healthy human individuals. Study-wide findings and caveats: Investigators expected sequencing depth to affect clonotype sharing among donors. There were few donors, and this limited the genetic and exposure-history diversity represented.

Clones were sequenced by immunoSEQ multiplex PCR, and TCRdb holds only the in-frame ones, with some missing. This sample yields about 640,000 clones, of which around 72% are seen a single time; approximately 2% belongs to the top ten. Sequencing was carried out using memory CD4+ T cells sorted from blood. Documented subset: CD45RA-negative fraction. The clonotype comes from a woman younger than 45 in good health. This chain links TRBV10-1 with TRBJ1-1; D not resolved. The CDR3 loop is CASSGSNTEAFF. The DNA for the CDR3 is TGCGCCAGCAGTGGTTCGAACACTGAAGCTTTCTTT.